What follows describes a single T cell receptor beta chain. The data belong to a study of T cell responses to AZD1222 COVID-19 vaccine. Trimming removed 0 bases at V and 9 bases at J, with 14 bases between. The germline V gene encodes CDR1 SGHDN and CDR2 FVKESK. The CDR3 covers 14 residues. Assay used: immunoSEQ multiplex PCR; TCRdb lists only in-frame clones, some missing. Of more than 150,000 clones in the sample, 85% to 95% were seen once. The sample in question was peripheral blood, obtained on day 0 of AZD1222 vaccination. V usage is TRBV14 and J usage is TRBJ2-5; D remains unclear. This sequence originates from an adult in good health. CDR3 DNA sequence: TGTGCCAGCAGCCAAGATGGGCACCCTGGGGCCCAGTACTTC. Amino acid sequence: CASSQDGHPGAQYF.